These 24 T cell receptor beta chains were sequenced from one sample in a study of CD8 T cells in ankylosing spondylitis. For these TCRs, the target antigens are not known. TCRdb reprocessed the 5' RACE reads via MiXCR and lists one record per CDR3 protein. The data show 700,000 or so distinct CDR3 sequences, with 15% to 20% seen just once and around 20% held by the top ten. Notes on the study in general: Ankylosing spondylitis blood seemed to carry a telltale TCR beta motif made of fewer than 10 highly homologous variants.

Specimen: blood, either unsorted or a sorted T cell fraction (not recorded which). All receptors come from a male donor with ankylosing spondylitis.

In this sample, this clonotype turned up a few times. This rearrangement joins TRBV12-3 or TRBV12-4 to TRBJ1-5, with 7 nucleotides matching TRBD1. The CDR3 contains 15 residues. Germline trimming cut 4 bases from V and 4 bases from J; bases unmatched to any gene: 7. The DNA of the CDR3 is TGTGCCAGCAGTTATTCCGGGACAGTTAATCAGCCCCAGCATTTT. Amino acid sequence: CASSYSGTVNQPQHF.

V gene TRBV29-1 combines with J gene TRBJ2-1; D gene ambiguous. Per the germline V gene, CDR1 is SQVTM and CDR2 is ANQGSEA. V dropped 1 base and J dropped 1 base, with 17 bases sitting between them. The CDR3 consists of 17 residues. The DNA of the CDR3 is TGCAGCGTTGAAGCGGAATTTGGGTCGGGTTCCTACAATGAGCAGTTCTTC. This sequence encodes CSVEAEFGSGSYNEQFF.

This clonotype was seen more than once but under ten times. The chain employs TRBV20-1 and TRBJ2-2; D not resolved. Trimming stripped 0 bases from V and 1 base from J, with 15 bases between. This CDR3 has 17 residues. Germline V CDR1 and CDR2: DFQATT, SNEGSKA (reference sequence). CDR3 residues: CSARDRASSRNTGELFF. In nucleotides, the CDR3 is TGCAGTGCTAGAGATAGGGCTAGTTCGAGGAACACCGGGGAGCTGTTTTTT.

This clonotype was counted at least ten times. V and J are TRBV20-1 and TRBJ2-7; the match to TRBD2 covers 9 bases. The CDR3 has 15 residues. CDR1 DFQATT and CDR2 SNEGSKA come from the germline V gene (reference sequence). The ends lost 3 bases at V and 5 bases at J; junction bases unmatched: 11. CDR3 protein: CSASWLVAGEDEQYF. CDR3 in DNA: TGCAGTGCTAGTTGGTTAGTAGCGGGAGAGGACGAGCAGTACTTC.

The V gene is TRBV9, the J gene TRBJ2-5; unclear D gene. The CDR3 sequence is 13 residues long. Germline loops: CDR1 SGDLS, CDR2 YYNGEE. Deletions cut 3 bases from V and 3 bases from J, with 9 bases between. The CDR3 sequence is CASSAQQKETQYF. The CDR3 DNA reads as TGTGCCAGCAGCGCCCAACAGAAAGAGACCCAGTACTTC.

The sample holds a few counts of this clonotype. The J gene is TRBJ1-2, the V gene TRBV2; tentatively, D is TRBD1 (6 bases). V lost 2 bases and J 7 bases, leaving 14 bases between the germline ends. Germline V gives CDR1 SNHLY, CDR2 FYNNEI. The CDR3 has 14 amino acids. The CDR3 spells CASSESHRDLGYTF. CDR3 DNA: TGTGCCAGCAGTGAATCCCACAGGGATCTTGGCTACACCTTC.

This rearrangement joins TRBV2 to TRBJ1-3, with D possibly TRBD1 on 5 matching bases. CDR3 size: 15 residues. V shed 4 bases and J shed 4 bases, with 14 bases lying between them. CDR1 is SNHLY, CDR2 FYNNEI, per germline. CDR3 loop: CASSVGQFGGNTIYF. In DNA form, the CDR3 reads TGTGCCAGCAGTGTCGGACAATTCGGAGGAAACACCATATATTTT.

CDR3 bases: TGTGCCAGCAGTTGGGAAAGCGGGAGCTTCGATGAGCAGTTCTTC. It codes for CASSWESGSFDEQFF. This sequence joins TRBV2 and TRBJ2-1; 8 bases are shared with TRBD2. Germline V CDR1 and CDR2: SNHLY, FYNNEI. The CDR3 length is 15 residues. J was trimmed by 8 bases and V by 5 bases; bases with no gene match: 11. Complete variable domain (other parts from reference TRBV2 and TRBJ2-1): EPEVTQTPSHQVTQMGQEVILRCVPISNHLYFYWYRQILGQKVEFLVSFYNNEISEKSEIFDDQFSVERPDGSNFTLKIRSTKLEDSAMYFCASSWESGSFDEQFFGPGTRLTVL.

V gene TRBV30 combines with J gene TRBJ2-7; D may be TRBD2 (6 bases). Per the germline V gene, CDR1 is GTSNPN and CDR2 is SVGIG (reference sequence). V lost 4 bases and J lost 0, with 13 bases in between. This CDR3 has 14 residues. The CDR3 DNA reads as TGTGCCTGGAACGGGCTAGCGAACTCCTACGAGCAGTACTTC. Translating gives CAWNGLANSYEQYF.

There are many counts of this clonotype. This chain connects TRBV12-3 or TRBV12-4 to TRBJ1-1; D is ambiguous. Deletions cut 8 bases from V and 5 bases from J, with 12 bases between. CDR3 length equals 12 residues. CDR3 amino acids: CASLREVTEAFF. The CDR3 nucleotides are TGTGCCAGCCTGCGGGAGGTGACTGAAGCTTTCTTT.

DNA for the CDR3: TGTGCCAGCAGTCCACAGACAGGAGCCTACGAGCAGTACTTC. Encoded protein: CASSPQTGAYEQYF. The genes are TRBV27 and TRBJ2-7, with D possibly matching TRBD1 (6 bases). The CDR3 extends over 14 amino acids. From germline, CDR1 is MNHEY and CDR2 SMNVEV (reference sequence). V was pared by 5 bases and J by 2 bases, with 13 bases between.

The V call is TRBV5-1, the J call TRBJ2-5; 9 bases align to TRBD2. With V trimmed by 0 bases and J by 5 bases, 17 bases remained unmatched. This CDR3 has 19 residues. Germline CDR1 and CDR2: SGHRS and YFSETQ. As DNA, the CDR3 is TGCGCCAGCAGCTTGGATCCAGCGGGGGGCGCTGGGGGAGCCGAGACCCAGTACTTC. This encodes CASSLDPAGGAGGAETQYF.

V usage is TRBV6-5 and J usage is TRBJ2-3, with D maybe TRBD2 (6 bases). This CDR3 region has 17 residues. Trimming took 1 base from V and 4 from J, leaving 18 bases between them. In germline, CDR1 is MNHEY, CDR2 SVGAGI. The CDR3 sequence is CASSYFARDFPPDTQYF. The CDR3 DNA reads TGTGCCAGCAGTTACTTCGCCCGGGACTTCCCCCCAGATACGCAGTATTTT.

This clonotype was counted at least ten times. This chain uses TRBV12-3 or TRBV12-4 with TRBJ2-1, with a weak D call TRBD1 (6 bases). V dropped 5 bases and J dropped 6 bases, with 11 bases sitting between them. CDR3 size: 13 residues. The CDR3, as DNA: TGTGCCAGCAGTCCCGGACAGAGCAATGAGCAGTTCTTC. Translation gives CASSPGQSNEQFF.

This clonotype was detected only a few times. The rearrangement links TRBV7-8 to TRBJ2-7; TRBD2 aligns across 14 bases. CDR1 and CDR2 (germline): SGHVS, FQNEAQ. This CDR3 is built from 16 residues. Trimming removed 1 base from V and 4 bases from J; junction bases left unmatched: 3. CDR3 coding DNA: TGTGCCAGCAGCTTAGGGGGGACTAGCGGGAGATACGAGCAGTACTTC. Protein sequence: CASSLGGTSGRYEQYF.

J is TRBJ2-3 and V is TRBV5-1, with TRBD1 matching over 9 bases. Unmatched junction bases numbered 5, after V lost 5 bases and J lost 4 bases. The germline CDR1 and CDR2 sequences are SGHRS and YFSETQ. This CDR3 has 14 residues. The CDR3 nucleotides read TGCGCCAGCAGGACAGGGGGGACCCCAGATACGCAGTATTTT. This codes for CASRTGGTPDTQYF.

The chain employs TRBV7-2 and TRBJ1-2; 10 bases are a match to TRBD1. Trimming cost V 4 bases and J 8 bases; bases outside gene matches: 7. The CDR3 runs 14 residues. Germline-derived CDR1 and CDR2 are SGHTA and FQGNSA. The CDR3 coding sequence is TGTGCCAGCAGCTGGTTAGGGACAGGGGACGGCTACACCTTC. Amino acid sequence: CASSWLGTGDGYTF.

This clonotype was observed a handful of times. This chain uses TRBV12-3 or TRBV12-4 with TRBJ2-5; 7 positions match TRBD1. Trimming removed 8 bases from V and 2 bases from J; junction bases left unmatched: 5. This CDR3 has 13 residues. The CDR3 DNA reads as TGTGCCAGCGCGACAGGGTTTCAAGAGACCCAGTACTTC. Protein: CASATGFQETQYF.

This clonotype occurred a few times. Sequence at one end of the junction differs from germline and may be a read error. The J gene is TRBJ1-1, the V gene TRBV10-3; D is possibly TRBD1 (6 bases). CDR1 is ENHRY and CDR2 is SYGVKD in the germline V gene. The length of the CDR3 is 13 residues. CDR3 nucleotides: TGTGCCGTCAGGGGACTGGGTGGCACTGAAGCTTTCTTT. Protein product: CAVRGLGGTEAFF.

The rearrangement links TRBV15 to TRBJ2-7; 9 nucleotides match TRBD2. J gave up 7 bases and V 0 bases, and 7 bases lay outside the gene matches. This CDR3 has 15 amino acids. Germline V gene lookup returns CDR1 LNHNV and CDR2 YYDKDF (reference sequence). CDR3 DNA: TGTGCCACCAGCAGAGAGGCTAGCGGGACGGGGGAGCAGTACTTC. As protein: CATSREASGTGEQYF. Complete variable domain (other parts from reference TRBV15 and TRBJ2-7): DAMVIQNPRYQVTQFGKPVTLSCSQTLNHNVMYWYQQKSSQAPKLLFHYYDKDFNNEADTPDNFQSRRPNTSFCFLDIRSPGLGDTAMYLCATSREASGTGEQYFGPGTRLTVT.

This clonotype was observed a few times. The J gene is TRBJ2-1, the V gene TRBV5-1; TRBD2 matches at 10 bases. Looked up from germline, CDR1 is SGHRS and CDR2 is YFSETQ. CDR3 length: 18 amino acids. Losses at the gene ends were 0 bases for V and 2 bases for J; bases not matched to a gene: 8. This CDR3 is CASSLDAQLAGPYNEQFF. The CDR3 DNA sequence: TGCGCCAGCAGCTTGGACGCTCAACTAGCGGGACCCTACAATGAGCAGTTCTTC. Combining the CDR3 with reference TRBV5-1 and TRBJ2-1 gives the whole variable domain KAGVTQTPRYLIKTRGQQVTLSCSPISGHRSVSWYQQTPGQGLQFLFEYFSETQRNKGNFPGRFSGRQFSNSRSEMNVSTLELGDSALYLCASSLDAQLAGPYNEQFFGPGTRLTVL.

This clonotype appeared a few times. This chain joins TRBV12-3 or TRBV12-4 and TRBJ1-1; D may be TRBD1 (6 bases). CDR3 length: 15 residues. Between the trimmed V and J ends, which lost 6 bases and 4 bases, there was a span of 18 bases. The CDR3 here is CASSLGGAGVTEAFF. The DNA of the CDR3 is TGTGCCAGCAGCCTAGGGGGGGCAGGGGTCACTGAAGCTTTCTTT.

This clonotype occurred a few times. The chain has TRBV24-1 and TRBJ2-3; the match to TRBD1 covers 9 bases. V shed 3 bases and J 11 bases; nucleotides not matched to a gene: 14. There are 16 residues in the CDR3. CDR1 and CDR2 (germline): KGHDR, SFDVKD. The CDR3 DNA reads as TGTGCCACCAGTGATCCCACCAAGGACAGGGGTTTTGGGCAGTATTTT. This gives the protein CATSDPTKDRGFGQYF.

This clonotype was picked up one time. The rearrangement links TRBV5-5 to TRBJ1-2, with D perhaps TRBD1 (6 bases). CDR1 and CDR2 (germline): SGHKS, YYEKEE (reference sequence). Trimming pared 7 bases from V and 6 bases from J, leaving 28 bases between. There are 17 residues in the CDR3. DNA of the CDR3: TGTGCCAGCGGCCCCTGGGGGGGCTCTCCCCAACTCGATGGCTACACCTTC. Translation gives CASGPWGGSPQLDGYTF. Supplemented by reference TRBV5-5 and TRBJ1-2, the full variable domain reads DAGVTQSPTHLIKTRGQQVTLRCSPISGHKSVSWYQQVLGQGPQFIFQYYEKEERGRGNFPDRFSARQFPNYSSELNVNALLLGDSALYLCASGPWGGSPQLDGYTFGSGTRLTVV.